These 13 T cell receptor beta chains were sequenced from one sample in a study of blood T cells in healthy people across ages. Next came a second PCR, run for about 6 to 12 cycles, which used a sample-barcoded 5' primer along with a J-beta primer mix. TCRdb re-called the 5' RACE reads with MiXCR, one entry per CDR3 protein. The table records some 860,000 distinct CDR3 sequences, roughly 50% of them present only once. Sequenced material: blood. Source of these receptors: a middle-aged man in good health.

The J gene is TRBJ2-5, the V gene TRBV4-3, with a weak D call TRBD2 (5 bases). The V gene's germline CDR1 is LGHNA and CDR2 YSLEER. The CDR3 totals 13 residues. V was clipped by 2 bases and J by 3 bases, with 7 bases between them. The CDR3 loop reads CASSQTGKETQYF. CDR3 DNA sequence: TGCGCCAGCAGCCAAACGGGGAAAGAGACCCAGTACTTC.

V gene TRBV25-1 combines with J gene TRBJ2-5; no clear D gene. CDR1 is MGHDK and CDR2 is SYGVNS in the germline V gene. Deletions cut 7 bases from V and 5 bases from J, with 5 bases between. The CDR3 has 10 amino acids. As DNA, the CDR3 is TGTGCCAGCATGTGGGAGACCCAGTACTTC. Protein product: CASMWETQYF. Using reference TRBV25-1 and TRBJ2-5 for the parts outside the CDR3, the full variable domain is EADIYQTPRYLVIGTGKKITLECSQTMGHDKMYWYQQDPGMELHLIHYSYGVNSTEKGDLSSESTVSRIRTEHFPLTLESARPSHTSQYLCASMWETQYFGPGTRLLVL.

V is TRBV9 and J is TRBJ2-5; D unclear. CDR3 length equals 13 residues. V lost 4 bases to trimming and J lost 11 bases, with 18 bases between them. Germline V gives CDR1 SGDLS, CDR2 YYNGEE. This chain's CDR3 is CASSLYLYNEQYF. As DNA, the CDR3 is TGTGCCAGCAGCTTATACTTGTACAATGAGCAGTACTTC.

The CDR3 DNA follows: TGTGCCAGCAGCAAAGACTTCGGGACGGACAAGAGAAATGAGCAGTTCTTC. Translating it yields CASSKDFGTDKRNEQFF. This rearrangement joins TRBV21-1 to TRBJ2-1; the D call of TRBD1 is as the table states it, not checked on the DNA. TRBV21-1 is described as a pseudogene. The CDR3 spans 17 residues.

This clonotype was detected ten times or more. The V and J genes are TRBV19 and TRBJ2-1; D perhaps matches TRBD1 (6 bases). CDR3 size: 12 residues. With 6 bases removed from V and 4 bases from J, the gap between germline ends came to 7 bases. Germline V gene sequence: CDR1 LNHDA, CDR2 SQIVND (reference sequence). The CDR3 protein is CASSGTYNEQFF. In nucleotides, the CDR3 is TGTGCCAGTAGCGGGACATACAATGAGCAGTTCTTC.

This chain uses TRBV6-1 with TRBJ2-3; possible D gene TRBD1, 5 bases. Germline assignment: CDR1 MNHNS and CDR2 SASEGT. V was clipped by 4 bases and J by 2 bases, with 13 bases between them. The CDR3 has 15 amino acids. Here the CDR3 reads CASSAPTESTDTQYF. The CDR3, as DNA: TGTGCCAGCAGTGCCCCGACAGAATCCACAGATACGCAGTATTTT.

The rearrangement links TRBV5-1 to TRBJ1-2; tentatively, D is TRBD1 (5 bases). V was trimmed by 8 bases and J by 6 bases, leaving 20 bases between them. Per the germline V gene, CDR1 is SGHRS and CDR2 is YFSETQ. The CDR3 is 14 residues long. The CDR3 is CARVIRQGENGYTF. The CDR3 coding sequence is TGCGCCAGGGTTATTCGGCAGGGAGAGAATGGCTACACCTTC.

This clonotype occurred a few times. The chain recombines TRBV12-3 or TRBV12-4 with TRBJ1-5; D gene uncertain. This CDR3 has 14 amino acids. The V and J ends lost 2 bases and 4 bases respectively, with 9 bases between them. The DNA of the CDR3 is TGTGCCAGCAGTTTAAGTCAGTTTAATCAGCCCCAGCATTTT. Residues: CASSLSQFNQPQHF.

The V gene is TRBV2, the J gene TRBJ1-6; possibly TRBD1 for D (6 bases). The germline V gene encodes CDR1 SNHLY and CDR2 FYNNEI. V lost 3 bases, J lost 5 bases, and 11 bases lay in between. This CDR3 is built from 15 residues. The CDR3 spells CASSDYRTDNSPLHF. The CDR3 nucleotides are TGTGCCAGCAGTGACTATCGGACAGATAATTCACCCCTCCACTTT.

The chain has TRBV4-2 and TRBJ2-5; 10 bases agree with TRBD2. Germline V gene data show CDR1 as LGHNA and CDR2 as YNFKEQ. With V trimmed by 1 base and J by 6 bases, 11 bases remained unmatched. The CDR3 is 17 amino acids. CDR3 in DNA: TGTGCCAGCAGCCAAGGACCTCTAGCGGGAGAGTGGAAGACCCAGTACTTC. As protein: CASSQGPLAGEWKTQYF.

This clonotype was seen a single time. The chain is built from TRBV6-5 and TRBJ2-2; D is uncertain. Germline CDR1 MNHEY, CDR2 SVGAGI. V gave up 6 bases and J gave up 2 bases, with 10 bases separating them. The CDR3 length is 14 residues. The CDR3 loop reads CASRRKTNTGELFF. The DNA for the CDR3 is TGTGCCAGCAGACGGAAAACCAACACCGGGGAGCTGTTTTTT.

This clonotype has only one observation. V and J are TRBV7-6 and TRBJ1-3; D not certain. The CDR3 is 15 amino acids. Trimming pared 1 base from V and 0 bases from J, leaving 7 bases between. The germline V gene has CDR1 SGHVS and CDR2 FNYEAQ. The DNA for the CDR3 is TGTGCCAGCAGCTTAGAACCGAGCTCTGGAAACACCATATATTTT. It yields the protein CASSLEPSSGNTIYF.

V is TRBV28 and J is TRBJ2-1; 7 nucleotides align to TRBD2. Germline trimming cut 1 base from V and 15 bases from J; bases unmatched to any gene: 18. This CDR3 comprises 16 residues. Germline V gene data show CDR1 as MDHEN and CDR2 as SYDVKM. CDR3 amino acids: CASSLSGPRHGGSPFF. The CDR3 coding sequence is TGTGCCAGCAGTTTATCAGGTCCCCGGCATGGCGGGAGTCCGTTCTTC.